This T cell receptor beta chain was sequenced during a study of blood T cell repertoires in COVID-19. Enrolled during active infection, Seattle patients were then followed longitudinally. Germline CDR1 is SGHTA and CDR2 is FQGNSA. The CDR3 has 15 residues. Losses at the gene ends were 5 bases for V and 4 bases for J; bases not matched to a gene: 11. As handled by the study authors: It was from reference gene primer amplification that nucleated cell counts were estimated. TCRdb's table, derived via immunoSEQ multiplex PCR, lists solely in-frame clones and lacks some. V and J calls and clone size follow that table, whereas D and trimming were derived from the DNA. The table has over 55,000 clones, 83% seen once.

This clonotype was obtained from a man between 45 and 60 years old with COVID-19, enrolled during active disease. The rearrangement links TRBV7-2 to TRBJ2-7, with 7 bases matching TRBD1. The sequencing sample was made of peripheral blood. DNA of the CDR3: TGTGCCAGCAGCGAAAGGGGGCTAGCTTGGTACGAGCAGTACTTC. It codes for CASSERGLAWYEQYF.